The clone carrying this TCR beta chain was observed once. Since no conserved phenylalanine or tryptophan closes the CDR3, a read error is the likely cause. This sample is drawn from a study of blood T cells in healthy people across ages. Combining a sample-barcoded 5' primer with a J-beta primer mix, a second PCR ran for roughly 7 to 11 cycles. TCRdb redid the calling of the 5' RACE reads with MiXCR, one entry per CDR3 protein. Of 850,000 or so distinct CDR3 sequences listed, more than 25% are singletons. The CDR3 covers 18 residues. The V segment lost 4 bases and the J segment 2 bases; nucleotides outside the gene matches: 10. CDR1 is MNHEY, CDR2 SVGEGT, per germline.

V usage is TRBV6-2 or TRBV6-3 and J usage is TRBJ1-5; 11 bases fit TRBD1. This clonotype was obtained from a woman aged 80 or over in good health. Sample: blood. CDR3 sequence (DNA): TGTGCCAGCAGTTGGACAGGGGGCTTCAATATAGGCAATCAGCCCCAGCATTTG. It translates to CASSWTGGFNIGNQPQHL.